This T cell receptor beta chain was retrieved from a study of response to subunit inactivated influenza vaccine. Whole-study results and caveats: The study's authors posited that every seasonal influenza vaccination enlists few new T cells.

CDR3 length equals 15 residues. Germline CDR1 WSHSY, CDR2 SAAADI. Trimming at V came to 8 bases and at J to 3 bases, leaving 9 bases not matched to a gene. As for this clonotype: Its antigen is unidentified.

A single record per CDR3 protein comes from TCRdb applying MiXCR to the RT-PCR reads. The data hold about 520,000 distinct CDR3 sequences, with 6.5% to 8% observed a single time. This clonotype originated in a man between 50 and 70 years old who received an inactivated influenza vaccine. This specimen was PBMCs from blood, taken roughly 24 months after vaccination. The chain links TRBV10-2 to TRBJ2-3; 9 bases map to TRBD1. The CDR3 DNA reads as TGCGCCAGCCGAGAATGGGACAGGGAAACAGATACGCAGTATTTT. This sequence encodes CASREWDRETDTQYF.